This T cell receptor beta chain stems from a study of T-cell reconstitution after alpha-beta-depleted transplantation in children. TCRbeta library preparation incorporated unique molecular identifiers. TCRdb passed the PCR reads through MiXCR, listing each CDR3 protein once. The repertoire holds around 500,000 distinct CDR3 sequences, 23% seen once, with around an eighth in the top ten. The length of the CDR3 is 13 residues. Trimming at V came to 3 bases and at J to 6 bases, leaving 4 bases not matched to a gene. Germline assignment: CDR1 MGHRA and CDR2 YSYEKL. The rearrangement uses TRBV4-1 and TRBJ2-7, with TRBD1 matching over 8 bases. The clonotype comes from a boy under two years old who had a stem cell transplant for acute myeloid leukemia, so the T cells may come from the graft donor. The input for sequencing was PBMCs, mostly from graft donor cells, taken 360 days after TCRalphabeta/CD19-depleted stem cell transplant. The CDR3 spells CASSHTDRGEQYV. Written as DNA, the CDR3 is TGCGCCAGCAGCCATACTGACAGGGGCGAGCAGTACGTC.